This entry is about one T cell receptor beta chain. The entry originates in a study of OX40 agonist ivuxolimab in advanced cancers. Some clones are missing from TCRdb's copy, which holds only in-frame ones; the method was immunoSEQ multiplex PCR. The table lists some 30,000 clones, about four fifths of them singletons, with over 12% in the top ten. From germline, CDR1 is MGHRA and CDR2 YSYEKL. V lost 0 bases and J lost 6; bases outside the gene matches: 5. This CDR3 spans 15 amino acids. The origin of this receptor is an adult with an advanced solid tumor such as melanoma, head and neck, liver or kidney cancer. J is TRBJ2-7 and V is TRBV4-1, with 10 bases that match TRBD1. Specimen: CD4+ or CD8+ T cells sorted from blood, collected in a trial of the OX40 agonist ivuxolimab. CDR3 nucleotide sequence: TGCGCCAGCAGCCAAGATCCGACAGGGGGCTTCGAGCAGTACTTC. It specifies CASSQDPTGGFEQYF.